This T cell receptor (beta chain) is from a study of identifying expanded T cells in peripheral blood. Whole-study results and caveats: Technical replicates showed roughly 1.2 changed clones; roughly two weeks about 16; four weeks 19. Clone count variance between two-week samples rose with total template count.

Here immunoSEQ multiplex PCR was the method, and the copy in TCRdb shows in-frame clones only, minus some. The profile shows under 120,000 clones, around 89% of them singletons. Healthy donors had no documented immune events, such as infections, while sampled. Note on this clone: Its antigen remains unknown.

The length of the CDR3 is 14 residues. Germline assignment: CDR1 SGHRS and CDR2 YFSETQ. V lost 3 bases and J lost 0, with 9 bases in between. The J gene is TRBJ2-5, the V gene TRBV5-1; D is unresolved. The sequenced sample consisted of blood. This TCR derives from a person between 18 and 69 years old in good health. In DNA, the CDR3 is TGCGCCAGCAGCTCACCCGGGTACCAAGAGACCCAGTACTTC. It is translated as CASSSPGYQETQYF.